What follows are 26 T cell receptor beta chains derived from one specimen sequenced in a study of tumor-infiltrating lymphocytes in primary liver carcinoma. Joint extraction of RNA and DNA used roughly 19-33 mg of bulk tissue that was unsorted. cDNA specific to TCR beta was made from around 530 ng of total RNA, with a constant-region primer employed for priming. Construction of TCR beta libraries relied on three successive nested multiplex PCR rounds employing slightly modified ARM-PCR. The first two PCR rounds used TRBV1-TRBV30 forward primers with a C-beta reverse primer, about 10 cycles each. TCRdb re-called the multiplex PCR reads with MiXCR, one entry per CDR3 protein. The sample records approximately 80,000 distinct CDR3 sequences, under 75% being singletons. Sequences were obtained from tumor-adjacent normal liver tissue. Receptors were obtained from a man in his forties with primary liver carcinoma and hepatitis B virus infection.

On this clonotype: One end of the junction varies from germline; a read error may be responsible. The genes are TRBV11-2 and TRBJ2-1; TRBD1 agrees at 11 bases. The CDR3 loop spans 16 amino acids. CDR1 and CDR2 (germline): SGHAT, FQNNGV. In DNA, the CDR3 is TGTGCCAGCCGCTCGGGGACAGGGGGTTTCTTCAATGAGCTGTTCTTC. This translates into CASRSGTGGFFNELFF. Full variable domain (outside the CDR3, taken from reference TRBV11-2 and TRBJ2-1): EAGVAQSPRYKIIEKRQSVAFWCNPISGHATLYWYQQILGQGPKLLIQFQNNGVVDDSQLPKDRFSAERLKGVDSTLKIQPAKLEDSAVYLCASRSGTGGFFNELFFGPGTRLTVL.

Remarks on this clonotype: A much more abundant neighbour one base away suggests this may be a read error. The chain's CDR3 is CANSDSPGGADGYTF. The CDR3 DNA sequence: TGTGCCAACAGTGACTCACCAGGGGGGGCAGATGGCTACACCTTC. The chain recombines TRBV6-4 with TRBJ1-2, with 7 positions matching TRBD1. Germline V CDR1 and CDR2: MRHNA, SNTAGT. The length of the CDR3 is 15 residues.

This clonotype was seen at least ten times. The V call is TRBV7-9, the J call TRBJ2-3; D gene unclear. The CDR3 extends over 14 amino acids. Germline lookup yields CDR1 SEHNR and CDR2 FQNEAQ (reference sequence). Between the trimmed V and J ends, which lost 5 bases and 1 base, there was a span of 10 bases. CDR3 sequence: CASSPQDRTDTQYF. CDR3 DNA sequence: TGTGCCAGCAGCCCCCAGGACCGCACAGATACGCAGTATTTT.

V is TRBV6-1 and J is TRBJ2-2; 16 bases map to TRBD2. The V gene's germline CDR1 is MNHNS and CDR2 SASEGT. Trimming at V came to 9 bases and at J to 4 bases, leaving 11 bases not matched to a gene. The CDR3 extends over 18 amino acids. The CDR3 coding sequence is TGTGCCAGTAGGGAGGGACTAGCGGGAGGGCTCGGCACCGGGGAGCTGTTTTTT. This translates into CASREGLAGGLGTGELFF.

The chain employs TRBV28 and TRBJ2-7, with D unresolved. CDR1 MDHEN and CDR2 SYDVKM come from the germline V gene. Trimming removed 2 bases from V and 0 bases from J, with 5 bases in between. The CDR3 is 13 residues long. CDR3 region: CASSLTPSYEQYF. The DNA of the CDR3 is TGTGCCAGCAGTTTAACCCCCTCCTACGAGCAGTACTTC. Full variable domain (missing parts from reference TRBV28 and TRBJ2-7): DVKVTQSSRYLVKRTGEKVFLECVQDMDHENMFWYRQDPGLGLRLIYFSYDVKMKEKGDIPEGYSVSREKKERFSLILESASTNQTSMYLCASSLTPSYEQYFGPGTRLTVT.

Points on this clonotype: Its ends do not fully match the called genes, so a read error is possible. The chain employs TRBV11-2 and TRBJ2-5, with D possibly matching TRBD1 (5 bases). CDR3 length: 15 amino acids. Germline V gene lookup returns CDR1 SGHAT and CDR2 FQNNGV. DNA for the CDR3: TGCGCCAGCAGCCCTAGAGGCGACACACAGGAGAACCAGTACTTC. Its protein is CASSPRGDTQENQYF.

V usage is TRBV29-1 and J usage is TRBJ1-1, with D possibly being TRBD1 (5 bases). Per the germline V gene, CDR1 is SQVTM and CDR2 is ANQGSEA. V dropped 6 bases and J dropped 13 bases, with 30 bases sitting between them. The CDR3 has 15 residues. The CDR3 protein is CSVGAGRGMNTAGFF. In DNA form, the CDR3 reads TGCAGCGTCGGCGCAGGGAGGGGTATGAACACTGCAGGTTTCTTT.

This clonotype was recorded only once. As the CDR3 is not closed by the conserved phenylalanine or tryptophan, this likely results from a read error. The chain couples TRBV12-3 or TRBV12-4 to TRBJ2-5, with a tentative D call TRBD2 (5 bases). The CDR3 is made up of 13 amino acids. Trimming left V 0 bases short and J 4 bases short, with 6 bases between. In nucleotides, the CDR3 is TGTGCCAGCAGTTTAGCGGGAGTAGAGACCCAGTACTAC. Its translation: CASSLAGVETQYY.

The J gene is TRBJ2-7, the V gene TRBV6-1; no clear D. Per the germline V gene, CDR1 is MNHNS and CDR2 is SASEGT. CDR3 length: 14 residues. Trimming removed 4 bases from V and 3 bases from J, with 13 bases in between. The CDR3 protein is CASSAELPGYEQYF. The DNA for the CDR3 is TGTGCCAGCAGTGCAGAACTACCGGGCTACGAGCAGTACTTC.

This clonotype was detected only once. The missing conserved phenylalanine or tryptophan at the end of this CDR3 makes a read error likely. The chain employs TRBV6-1 and TRBJ1-1; tentative D call: TRBD1 (5 bases). The V end was cut by 6 bases, the J end by 7 bases, with 9 bases between. The CDR3 runs 11 residues. In germline, CDR1 is MNHNS, CDR2 SASEGT. CDR3 residues: CASRSTVEAFY. CDR3 DNA: TGTGCCAGCAGATCGACAGTTGAAGCTTTCTAC.

As concerns this clonotype: The junction differs from germline at one of its ends, possibly a read error. The CDR3 bases are TGTGCCAGTAGCTTGGGACAGTACAATGTGCAGTTCTTC. Amino acid sequence: CASSLGQYNVQFF. The gene calls are TRBV5-4 and TRBJ2-1, with TRBD1 matching 7 bases. The CDR3 totals 13 residues. The germline CDR1 and CDR2 sequences are SGHNT and YYREEE (reference sequence).

As to this clonotype: Just one base apart from a much larger clone, this may be a read error. The chain is built from TRBV7-9 and TRBJ2-7, with a weak D call TRBD2 (6 bases). The germline CDR1 and CDR2 sequences are SEHNR and FQNEAQ (reference sequence). The CDR3 extends over 15 amino acids. CDR3 nucleotide sequence: TGTGCCAGCAGCTCCCAGGTTAGCGGATCCTACGCGCAGTACTTC. Translating it yields CASSSQVSGSYAQYF. The full variable domain, in which reference TRBV7-9 and TRBJ2-7 provide the parts outside the CDR3, is DTGVSQNPRHKITKRGQNVTFRCDPISEHNRLYWYRQTLGQGPEFLTYFQNEAQLEKSRLLSDRFSAERPKGSFSTLEIQRTEQGDSAMYLCASSSQVSGSYAQYFGPGTRLTVT.

This chain uses TRBV5-1 with TRBJ2-1; 11 bases line up with TRBD2. The CDR3 has 13 residues. Per the germline V gene, CDR1 is SGHRS and CDR2 is YFSETQ. V lost 8 bases and J lost 13; bases outside the gene matches: 11. The CDR3, as DNA: TGCGCCAGAAGCGCGACTAGCGGGAAGGTACAGTTCTTC. This encodes CARSATSGKVQFF.

To note about this clonotype: A read error may account for a junction end that differs from germline. The V call is TRBV11-2, the J call TRBJ2-1, with D unclear. CDR1 and CDR2 (germline): SGHAT, FQNNGV. The CDR3 is 11 residues long. CDR3 nucleotide sequence: TGTACCAGCGCGTCCTACAATGAGCGATTCTTC. Its translation: CTSASYNERFF.

This clonotype was recorded once. Because the CDR3 is missing its conserved closing phenylalanine or tryptophan, this is likely a read error. This chain connects TRBV6-1 to TRBJ2-5; D is undetermined. Germline V lookup: CDR1 MNHNS, CDR2 SASEGT. The CDR3 is made up of 13 amino acids. V shed 4 bases and J shed 4 bases, with 10 bases lying between them. The CDR3 nucleotides read TGTGCCAGCAGTGTAAGTGGTGCAGAGACCCAGTACTTG. Amino acids: CASSVSGAETQYL.

On this clonotype: At one of its ends the junction is not consistent with the germline gene, which may arise from a read error. The chain recombines TRBV6-1 with TRBJ2-7; 8 nucleotides line up with TRBD2. The CDR3 sequence is 15 residues long. From germline, CDR1 is MNHNS and CDR2 SASEGT. The CDR3 DNA is TGTACCAGCAGTACCGGGACTAGTGGCTCCTACGAGCAGTACTTC. This encodes CTSSTGTSGSYEQYF.

This chain links TRBV12-3 or TRBV12-4 with TRBJ2-1; 13 bases agree with TRBD2. V shed 7 bases and J 10 bases; nucleotides not matched to a gene: 13. The CDR3 spans 16 residues. The CDR3 DNA sequence: TGTGCCAGCATTTATGGACTAGCGGGAGCGGCGGGCGAGCAGTTCTTC. This translates into CASIYGLAGAAGEQFF.

In the case of this clonotype: The CDR3 does not end in the conserved phenylalanine or tryptophan, so this is likely a read error. The V gene is TRBV12-3 or TRBV12-4, the J gene TRBJ2-1; a weak D match, TRBD2 (7 bases). The V and J ends lost 6 bases and 8 bases respectively, with 14 bases between them. The CDR3 spans 13 residues. The CDR3 sequence: CASSEGGRDEQFY. The CDR3 coding sequence is TGTGCCAGCAGCGAGGGGGGGAGGGATGAGCAGTTCTAC.

This clonotype showed up many times. The CDR3 region is CAWTKLAGGPTGELFF. CDR3 in DNA: TGTGCCTGGACCAAACTAGCGGGAGGACCCACCGGGGAGCTGTTTTTT. The gene calls are TRBV30 and TRBJ2-2; 12 positions agree with TRBD2. CDR1 GTSNPN and CDR2 SVGIG come from the germline V gene (reference sequence). The CDR3 has 16 amino acids. V lost 4 bases to trimming and J lost 4 bases; unmatched junction nucleotides: 7.

Concerning this clonotype itself: A junction end diverges from the germline sequence, so it may reflect a read error. The gene calls are TRBV6-5 and TRBJ2-1; 9 bases are shared with TRBD2. This CDR3 contains 15 residues. CDR1 is MNHEY and CDR2 is SVGAGI in the germline V gene. The CDR3 sequence is CVSSQAAGGYNEQFF. CDR3 sequence (DNA): TGTGTCAGCAGCCAGGCAGCGGGAGGTTACAATGAGCAGTTCTTC.

Worth noting for this clonotype: One end of the junction does not line up with germline, which may come from a read error. The chain links TRBV10-2 to TRBJ2-1; 11 nucleotides line up with TRBD2. The CDR3 extends over 15 amino acids. The germline V gene encodes CDR1 WSHSY and CDR2 SAAADI. CDR3 region: CANQLLAGGYIEQFF. The CDR3 nucleotides are TGCGCCAATCAACTTCTAGCGGGAGGTTACATTGAGCAGTTCTTC.

With respect to this clonotype: Because it lacks the conserved phenylalanine or tryptophan at the end, this CDR3 is likely a read error. The V and J genes are TRBV5-5 and TRBJ1-3; D is unclear. V shed 0 bases and J shed 1 base, with 17 bases lying between them. This CDR3 is 18 amino acids long. Germline V gives CDR1 SGHKS, CDR2 YYEKEE (reference sequence). The CDR3 loop reads CASSLAGPLIPSGNTIYY. The CDR3 coding sequence is TGTGCCAGCAGCTTGGCCGGGCCACTTATCCCGTCTGGAAACACCATATATTAT.

This clonotype is a singleton in its sample. This may arise from a read error, as a much more abundant clone is one base away. The rearrangement joins TRBV5-1 to TRBJ2-1; 7 nucleotides agree with TRBD2. There are 15 residues in the CDR3. Looked up from germline, CDR1 is SGHRS and CDR2 is YFSETQ. Trimming took 2 bases from V and 6 from J; bases not matched to a gene: 8. CDR3 bases: TGCGCCAGCAGCTTTAGAGCTAGCGGAGGCAATGAGCAGTTCTTC. Translation gives CASSFRASGGNEQFF.

Of note for this clonotype: A read error may account for a junction end that differs from germline. The rearrangement uses TRBV4-2 and TRBJ1-1; D ambiguous. The CDR3 length is 16 residues. Per germline, CDR1 LGHNA and CDR2 YNFKEQ. The CDR3 DNA follows: TGCGCTAGCAGCCAAGATGACCTTACCGGTGGTACTGAAGCTTTCTTT. It translates to CASSQDDLTGGTEAFF.

Remarks on this clonotype: This may come from a read error, since a much larger clone is one base off. The chain employs TRBV2 and TRBJ2-3; 8 bases are shared with TRBD1. The length of the CDR3 is 11 residues. The V gene's germline CDR1 is SNHLY and CDR2 FYNNEI. The CDR3 region is CTRRTGDTQYF. The CDR3 DNA reads as TGTACCAGAAGGACAGGGGATACGCAGTATTTT.

In its sample, this clonotype was seen many times. Its ends do not fully match the called genes, so a read error is possible. CDR3 DNA: TGTCCCAGCAGCTTAGGGGTCAGCAACAATGAGCAGTTCTTC. Amino acid sequence: CPSSLGVSNNEQFF. The chain combines TRBV11-3 with TRBJ2-1; TRBD1 might be the D (5 bases). Germline V gene data show CDR1 as SGHNT and CDR2 as YENEEA. The CDR3 contains 14 residues.